Listed below are T cell receptor beta chains from one sample, sequenced in a study of blood T cell repertoires in COVID-19. Method: immunoSEQ multiplex PCR; TCRdb's copy keeps in-frame clones and lacks some. The table has under 350,000 clones, 75% to 90% seen once. Sequencing was carried out using peripheral blood. The receptors shown here come from a man aged 55-75 years who had recovered from COVID-19. The CDR3 runs from the conserved cysteine through the conserved F or W. D genes are given only for firm matches. Size values are once, few and many counts, or a class for expanded clones, and some rows have none.

CDR3aa: CASRLLWMGQEDQPQHF; CDR3nt: TGTGCAAGTCGCTTACTCTGGATGGGACAAGAAGATCAGCCCCAGCATTTT; v_gene: TRBV12-2; j_gene: TRBJ1-5; d_gene: -; abundance: -
CDR3aa: CSVVQGTDTQYF; CDR3nt: TGCAGCGTTGTCCAGGGCACAGATACGCAGTATTTT; v_gene: TRBV29-1; j_gene: TRBJ2-3; d_gene: -; abundance: -
CDR3aa: CASSIPGETEAFF; CDR3nt: TGTGCCAGCAGTATACCAGGGGAGACTGAAGCTTTCTTT; v_gene: TRBV2; j_gene: TRBJ1-1; d_gene: -; abundance: -
CDR3aa: CASSDLGQSYEQYF; CDR3nt: TGTGCCAGCAGTGACCTTGGACAGTCCTACGAGCAGTACTTC; v_gene: TRBV6-1; j_gene: TRBJ2-7; d_gene: -; abundance: few
CDR3aa: CASSRTSGGHDTQYF; CDR3nt: TGTGCCAGCAGTAGGACTAGCGGGGGCCATGATACGCAGTATTTT; v_gene: TRBV6-5; j_gene: TRBJ2-3; d_gene: TRBD2; abundance: -
CDR3aa: CASSYDSSPSYNEQFF; CDR3nt: TGTGCCAGCAGCTACGACAGTTCCCCTTCCTACAATGAGCAGTTCTTC; v_gene: TRBV27; j_gene: TRBJ2-1; d_gene: -; abundance: -
CDR3aa: CASSETGLGEAFF; CDR3nt: TGTGCCAGCAGTGAAACAGGGCTAGGTGAAGCTTTCTTT; v_gene: TRBV2; j_gene: TRBJ1-1; d_gene: -; abundance: -
CDR3aa: CASSFRSNTEAFF; CDR3nt: TGCGCCAGCAGCTTCCGGTCGAACACTGAAGCTTTCTTT; v_gene: TRBV5-1; j_gene: TRBJ1-1; d_gene: -; abundance: many
CDR3aa: CASSHGVRGGSNTGELFF; CDR3nt: TGTGCCAGCTCGCATGGGGTTCGCGGGGGCTCGAACACCGGGGAGCTGTTTTTT; v_gene: TRBV18; j_gene: TRBJ2-2; d_gene: -; abundance: -
CDR3aa: CASSFWSSSYNSPLHF; CDR3nt: TGTGCCAGCAGCTTCTGGAGTAGCTCCTATAATTCACCCCTCCACTTT; v_gene: TRBV5-5; j_gene: TRBJ1-6; d_gene: -; abundance: few
CDR3aa: CASSIGVAGRARQPQHF; CDR3nt: TGTGCCAGTAGTATAGGAGTGGCGGGTAGGGCTCGTCAGCCCCAGCATTTT; v_gene: TRBV19; j_gene: TRBJ1-5; d_gene: -; abundance: once